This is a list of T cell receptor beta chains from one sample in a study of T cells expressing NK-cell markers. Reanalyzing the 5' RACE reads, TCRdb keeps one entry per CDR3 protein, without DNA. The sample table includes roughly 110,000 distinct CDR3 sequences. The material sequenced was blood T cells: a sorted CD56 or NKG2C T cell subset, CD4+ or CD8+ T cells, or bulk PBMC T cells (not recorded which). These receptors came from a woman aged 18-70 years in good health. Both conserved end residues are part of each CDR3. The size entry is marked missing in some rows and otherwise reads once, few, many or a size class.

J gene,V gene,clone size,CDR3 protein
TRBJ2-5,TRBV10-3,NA,CAISPTQETQYF
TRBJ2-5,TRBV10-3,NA,CAISVAVETQYF
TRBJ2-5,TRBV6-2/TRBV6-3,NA,CASSYSSGGGETQYF
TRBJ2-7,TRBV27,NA,CASSSMESGAHEQYF
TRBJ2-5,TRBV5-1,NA,CASTPSGQETQYF
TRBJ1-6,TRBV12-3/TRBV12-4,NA,CASSPPPRKEYNSPLHF
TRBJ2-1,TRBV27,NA,CASSGTSGYNEQFF
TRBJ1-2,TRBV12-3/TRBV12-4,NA,CASSLAAGRGHYGYTF
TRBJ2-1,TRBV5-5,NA,CASSLGGLAVYNEQFF
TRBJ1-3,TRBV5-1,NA,CASSLDLTVSGNTIYF
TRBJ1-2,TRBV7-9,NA,CASSPRELGYTF
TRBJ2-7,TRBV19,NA,CASSMLGQDSYEQYF
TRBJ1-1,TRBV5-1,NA,CASSLAGTGTEAFF
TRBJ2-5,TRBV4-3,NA,CASSQEPAAAQETQYF
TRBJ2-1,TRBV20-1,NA,CSAVQGDRSYNEQFF
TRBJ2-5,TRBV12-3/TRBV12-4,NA,CASSEAGGKETQYF
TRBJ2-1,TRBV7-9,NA,CASSPTTSDTDNEQFF
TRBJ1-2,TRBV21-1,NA,CASGDSDLETGYTF
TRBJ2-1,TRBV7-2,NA,CASSSGTRRAEQFF
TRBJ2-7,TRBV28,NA,CATWAGAYEQYF
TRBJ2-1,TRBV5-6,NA,CASSLTHSYNEQFF
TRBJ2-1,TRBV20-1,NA,CSAFFIRTALGNEQFF
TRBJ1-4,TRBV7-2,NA,CASSLAPPGQGGEKLFF
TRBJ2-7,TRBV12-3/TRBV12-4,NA,CASSLRQTDQYF
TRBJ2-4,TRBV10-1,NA,CAIRLGMSKNIQYF
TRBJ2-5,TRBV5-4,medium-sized,CASRGSALETQYF
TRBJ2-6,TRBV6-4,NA,CASSAGGSSGANVLTF
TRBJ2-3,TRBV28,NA,CASSPIEIAGTDTQYF
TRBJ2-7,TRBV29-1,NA,CSVTSLEPEQYF
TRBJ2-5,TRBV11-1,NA,CASSFGPRAQETQYF
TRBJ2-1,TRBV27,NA,CASSYGMMYNEQFF
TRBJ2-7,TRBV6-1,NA,CASSQVAGDAYEQYF
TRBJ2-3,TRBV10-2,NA,CASSEDRGLDTQYF
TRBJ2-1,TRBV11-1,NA,CASSFSSGSRSSYNEQFF
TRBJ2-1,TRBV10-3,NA,CAISESHVQGDNEQFF
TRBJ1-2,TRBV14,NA,CASSQVTGYGYTF
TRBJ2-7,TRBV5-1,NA,CASSGGGLAGALPSYEQYF
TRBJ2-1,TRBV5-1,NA,CASSFGLDQFF
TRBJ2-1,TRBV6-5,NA,CASSSQPPEQFF
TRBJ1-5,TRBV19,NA,CASSATGSYQPQHF
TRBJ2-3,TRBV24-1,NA,CATSPPSVTGTDTQYF
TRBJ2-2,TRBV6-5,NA,CASSYRSLGELFF
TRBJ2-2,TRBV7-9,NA,CASSSLWETGELFF
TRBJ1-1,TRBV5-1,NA,CASSWTGENTEAFF
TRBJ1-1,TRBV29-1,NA,CSAQGAVNTEAFF
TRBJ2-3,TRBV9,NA,CASSPDRGLDDTQYF
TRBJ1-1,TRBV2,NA,CASSVSRANTEAFF
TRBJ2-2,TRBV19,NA,CASMSTERLNGELFF